Listed below are T cell receptor beta chains from one sample, sequenced in a study of T cells in tuberculosis. Data came from immunoSEQ multiplex PCR; TCRdb stores just in-frame clones and leaves some out. The table lists 45,000 or so clones, 90% to 95% of them singletons. Sequenced: PBMCs. The receptors shown here come from a donor between 10 and 35 years old with latent tuberculosis or without tuberculosis infection. Each CDR3 is given with its conserved first and last residue.

j_call: TRBJ2-3
v_call: TRBV29-1
cdr3_aa: CSVNDGGYPTDTQYF

j_call: TRBJ2-3
v_call: TRBV9
cdr3_aa: CASSEPPSSTDTQYF

j_call: TRBJ2-3
v_call: TRBV5-4
cdr3_aa: CASSLPGLLVTDTQYF

j_call: TRBJ1-1
v_call: TRBV2
cdr3_aa: CASSEAGPEGRAFF

j_call: TRBJ1-2
v_call: TRBV7-2
cdr3_aa: CASSSSSSVPPYGYTF

j_call: TRBJ2-3
v_call: TRBV9
cdr3_aa: CASSVTGTVSTDTQYF

j_call: TRBJ1-6
v_call: TRBV5-1
cdr3_aa: CASSLGTPGSRAGISPLHF

j_call: TRBJ1-2
v_call: TRBV5-4
cdr3_aa: CASSSGQAVGGYTF

j_call: TRBJ1-6
v_call: TRBV4-2
cdr3_aa: CASSQGGSGSSYNSPLHF

j_call: TRBJ2-1
v_call: TRBV27
cdr3_aa: CASYEVYNEQFF

j_call: TRBJ2-3
v_call: TRBV7-6
cdr3_aa: CASSLAMGAKDTQYF

j_call: TRBJ1-4
v_call: TRBV6-5
cdr3_aa: CASSRQGKGEKLFF

j_call: TRBJ1-2
v_call: TRBV19
cdr3_aa: CASRPTGRDYGYTF

j_call: TRBJ2-5
v_call: TRBV7-2
cdr3_aa: CASSPGLAGAKETQYF

j_call: TRBJ1-5
v_call: TRBV10-3
cdr3_aa: CAISEGTGSNQPQHF

j_call: TRBJ2-1
v_call: TRBV6-6
cdr3_aa: CASSLGTASSYNEQFF

j_call: TRBJ1-2
v_call: TRBV28
cdr3_aa: CASSPGGFLGANYGYTF

j_call: TRBJ2-3
v_call: TRBV6-1
cdr3_aa: CASSEDFLSPGYHTDTQYF

j_call: TRBJ2-7
v_call: TRBV7-2
cdr3_aa: CASSLSDLYEQYF

j_call: TRBJ2-2
v_call: TRBV5-1
cdr3_aa: CASSLITGELFF

j_call: TRBJ2-1
v_call: TRBV25-1
cdr3_aa: CASRRAVGTLDEQFF

j_call: TRBJ2-5
v_call: TRBV19
cdr3_aa: CASSGQSQETQYF

j_call: TRBJ2-1
v_call: TRBV20-1
cdr3_aa: CSVPTAYEQFF

j_call: TRBJ1-1
v_call: TRBV5-1
cdr3_aa: CASSLEADTRINTEAFF

j_call: TRBJ2-1
v_call: TRBV13
cdr3_aa: CASSAAGTEGGSGQFNNEQFF

j_call: TRBJ1-1
v_call: TRBV19
cdr3_aa: CASSPWTGGNTEAFF

j_call: TRBJ1-4
v_call: TRBV7-8
cdr3_aa: CASSSTTRRNREKLFF

j_call: TRBJ2-3
v_call: TRBV2
cdr3_aa: CASSARTGGAADTQYF

j_call: TRBJ1-2
v_call: TRBV18
cdr3_aa: CASSPPETGGGYTF